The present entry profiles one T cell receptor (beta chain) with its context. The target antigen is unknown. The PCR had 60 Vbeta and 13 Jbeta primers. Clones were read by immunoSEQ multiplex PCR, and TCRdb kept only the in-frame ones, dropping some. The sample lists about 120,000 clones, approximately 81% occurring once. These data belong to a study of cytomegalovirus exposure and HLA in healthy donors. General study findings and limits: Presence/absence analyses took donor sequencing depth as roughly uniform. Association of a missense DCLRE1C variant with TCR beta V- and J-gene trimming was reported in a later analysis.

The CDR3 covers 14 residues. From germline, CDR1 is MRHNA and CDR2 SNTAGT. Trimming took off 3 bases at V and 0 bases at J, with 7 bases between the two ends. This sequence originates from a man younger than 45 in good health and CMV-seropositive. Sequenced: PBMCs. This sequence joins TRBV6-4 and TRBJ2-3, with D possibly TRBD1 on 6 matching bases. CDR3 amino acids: CASSEGASTDTQYF. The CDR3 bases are TGTGCCAGCAGTGAGGGGGCTAGCACAGATACGCAGTATTTT.